Presented here are 8 T cell receptor beta chains from one specimen sequenced in a study of siplizumab effects on memory and regulatory T cells (dated by TCRdb to between 2018 and 2020). The library was obtained by the immunoSEQ multiplex PCR assay. Sourced from immuneACCESS, this table was stored by TCRdb with only in-frame sequences that have V and J called. A share of the clones is absent; for the studies checked, an unresolved V gene accounts for under half, and the remainder has no known explanation. The sample table holds just over 60,000 clones, of which around 80% were seen once. The top ten clonotypes cover 0.42% of the sample. Input material: memory CD4+ T cells sorted from blood. This sample's cell subset or site label indicates: unstimulated CD4+ memory T cells. The origin of the receptors is a human donor in good health.

This chain links TRBV7-9 with TRBJ1-1; a possible D gene is TRBD1 (6 bases). The V end lost 3 bases, the J end lost 1 base, and 9 bases lay between the germline ends. Germline CDR1 reads SEHNR; CDR2 reads FQNEAQ (reference sequence). This CDR3 is 14 amino acids long. The CDR3 nucleotides are TGTGCCAGCAGCTTGGGGGGCCCGAACACTGAAGCTTTCTTT. Residues: CASSLGGPNTEAFF. Full variable domain (outside the CDR3, taken from reference TRBV7-9 and TRBJ1-1): DTGVSQNPRHKITKRGQNVTFRCDPISEHNRLYWYRQTLGQGPEFLTYFQNEAQLEKSRLLSDRFSAERPKGSFSTLEIQRTEQGDSAMYLCASSLGGPNTEAFFGQGTRLTVV.

The chain couples TRBV23-1 to TRBJ2-5; TRBD1 aligns across 7 bases. TRBV23-1 is recorded as an ORF, its role being uncertain. The CDR3 extends over 14 amino acids. The V gene end was trimmed by 4 bases and the J gene end by 3 bases; junction bases not matched to a gene: 5. This CDR3 reads CASSRGTDEETQYF. In nucleotides, the CDR3 is TGCGCCAGCAGTCGTGGGACAGACGAAGAGACCCAGTACTTC.

V usage is TRBV6-1 and J usage is TRBJ2-7; D is tentatively TRBD1 or TRBD2 (5 bases each). The germline V and J ends were trimmed by 9 bases and 2 bases, with 14 bases remaining between them. This CDR3 is built from 13 residues. CDR1 is MNHNS, CDR2 SASEGT, per germline. The CDR3, as DNA: TGTGCCAGTACCGGGACGGGTACCTACGAGCAGTACTTC. Amino acid sequence: CASTGTGTYEQYF.

This chain links TRBV5-4 with TRBJ2-5, with D possibly TRBD2 on 5 matching bases. The CDR3 runs 15 residues. Germline CDR1 SGHNT, CDR2 YYREEE (reference sequence). The V end was cut by 0 bases, the J end by 3 bases, with 12 bases between. CDR3 sequence: CASSLERTGKETQYF. The CDR3 DNA follows: TGTGCCAGCAGCTTGGAGCGGACTGGCAAAGAGACCCAGTACTTC.

This clone came up a few times. The chain recombines TRBV19 with TRBJ1-2; D may be TRBD1 (5 bases). V lost 3 bases and J lost 0, with 14 bases in between. The CDR3 is made up of 16 amino acids. In germline, CDR1 is LNHDA, CDR2 SQIVND (reference sequence). The CDR3 nucleotides read TGTGCCAGTAGTATTATTCGGGGGACGACTAACTATGGCTACACCTTC. The encoded protein is CASSIIRGTTNYGYTF.

This rearrangement joins TRBV7-3 to TRBJ2-2, with 9 positions matching TRBD2. In germline, CDR1 is SGHTA, CDR2 FQGTGA. The CDR3 sequence is 17 residues long. After removal of 2 bases from V and 2 bases from J, the junction contained 6 bases not matched to a gene. This CDR3 reads CASSLGVAGANTGELFF. The CDR3 DNA reads TGTGCCAGCAGCTTAGGAGTAGCGGGGGCTAACACCGGGGAGCTGTTTTTT.

The chain uses TRBV6-5 and TRBJ2-7; 10 bases align to TRBD1. Germline assignment: CDR1 MNHEY and CDR2 SVGAGI. The CDR3 has 15 residues. The V segment lost 2 bases and the J segment 5 bases; nucleotides outside the gene matches: 6. Here the CDR3 reads CASSYTGTGDHEQYF. CDR3 DNA: TGTGCCAGCAGTTACACCGGGACAGGGGACCACGAGCAGTACTTC.

The V gene is TRBV4-1, the J gene TRBJ2-1; D unclear. V was trimmed by 2 bases and J by 12 bases, leaving 11 bases between them. Germline V gene data show CDR1 as MGHRA and CDR2 as YSYEKL. The CDR3 contains 12 residues. In nucleotides, the CDR3 is TGCGCCAGCAGCCAACCGCTAGGTGGGCAGTTCTTC. It yields the protein CASSQPLGGQFF.